This entry lists 30 T cell receptor beta chains sequenced from one sample in a study of CD8+CD57+ T cells in acquired aplastic anemia. The study profiled TCR beta VDJ and CDR3 using genomic DNA as template. One entry per CDR3 protein results from TCRdb running MiXCR on the reads. The profile shows just over 400,000 distinct CDR3 sequences, about two thirds of them singletons. Sequenced sample: sorted CD4+, CD8+, or CD8+CD57+ T cells (not recorded which) from PBMCs. These receptors came from a human donor in good health, serving as a control.

The chain uses TRBV10-3 and TRBJ1-3; 7 bases map to TRBD1. Germline CDR1 reads ENHRY; CDR2 reads SYGVKD. There are 15 residues in the CDR3. Trimming removed 3 bases from V and 1 base from J; junction bases left unmatched: 3. The CDR3 reads CAISEGTASGNTIYF. For the CDR3, the DNA is TGTGCCATCAGTGAAGGGACAGCTTCTGGAAACACCATATATTTT.

This clonotype came up once. The chain is built from TRBV12-3 or TRBV12-4 and TRBJ1-6; the match to TRBD1 covers 8 bases. The CDR3 is made up of 15 amino acids. V trimming: 6 bases; J trimming: 9 bases; junction bases outside the gene matches: 10. CDR3 nucleotides: TGTGCCAGCAGCCTTGGACAGGGATGGGGTTCACCCCTCCACTTT. Amino acids: CASSLGQGWGSPLHF.

In this sample, this clonotype turned up many times. The rearrangement joins TRBV11-2 to TRBJ1-5; 7 bases are shared with TRBD1. Germline loops: CDR1 SGHAT, CDR2 FQNNGV. The junction had 3 bases not matched to a gene; V was cut back by 1 base and J by 3 bases. The CDR3 runs 15 residues. CDR3 in DNA: TGTGCCAGCAGCTTAGGCGACAGGGACAATCAGCCCCAGCATTTT. It yields the protein CASSLGDRDNQPQHF.

As to this clonotype: A much larger clone differs from this one at a single base, so this may be a read error. The J gene is TRBJ2-4, the V gene TRBV12-3 or TRBV12-4; weak D call: TRBD1 (6 bases). The CDR3 length is 13 residues. CDR3 sequence reads: CASSAIQGNTQYF. The CDR3 nucleotides read TGTGCCAGCAGCGCCATACAGGGAAACACTCAGTACTTC.

In its sample, this clonotype was seen many times. J is TRBJ1-4 and V is TRBV20-1; 10 bases map to TRBD1. J gave up 7 bases and V 2 bases, and 10 bases lay outside the gene matches. The germline gives CDR1 DFQATT, CDR2 SNEGSKA (reference sequence). The CDR3 is 16 amino acids. The CDR3 DNA reads as TGCAGTGCTAGACCGGGTGGGACAGGGGCGGGTGAAAAACTGTTTTTT. It is translated as CSARPGGTGAGEKLFF.

This clonotype showed up just once. Because the CDR3 is missing its conserved closing phenylalanine or tryptophan, this is likely a read error. This chain links TRBV2 with TRBJ1-2; a weak D match, TRBD1 (5 bases). This CDR3 region has 14 residues. Trimming took 6 bases from V and 6 from J, leaving 17 bases between them. Germline CDR1 SNHLY, CDR2 FYNNEI. The CDR3 sequence: CASSSARGSDGYTD. In DNA form, the CDR3 reads TGTGCCAGCAGCTCGGCTCGGGGGAGCGATGGCTACACCGAC.

The rearrangement joins TRBV10-2 to TRBJ2-7; no definite D call. Germline V CDR1 and CDR2: WSHSY, SAAADI. This CDR3 region has 13 residues. The V end lost 5 bases, the J end lost 2 bases, and 10 bases lay between the germline ends. DNA of the CDR3: TGCGCCAGCAGTAGCATACATGCCTACGAGCAGTACTTC. Protein product: CASSSIHAYEQYF.

The V and J genes are TRBV7-3 and TRBJ1-5; D ambiguous. CDR1 and CDR2 (germline): SGHTA, FQGTGA. V was clipped by 4 bases and J by 7 bases, with 17 bases between them. The CDR3 is 15 residues long. The CDR3 sequence is CASSSATSQRQPQHF. The CDR3 DNA reads as TGTGCCAGCAGCTCAGCGACGTCCCAACGGCAGCCCCAGCATTTT.

For this clonotype: At one of its ends the junction is not consistent with the germline gene, which may arise from a read error. The chain couples TRBV7-9 to TRBJ1-1; perhaps TRBD1 as D (6 bases). The CDR3 length is 14 residues. Germline V gene lookup returns CDR1 SEHNR and CDR2 FQNEAQ (reference sequence). The CDR3 protein is CASSIGGGGGAAFF. The CDR3 DNA is TGTGCCAGTAGTATAGGGGGGGGCGGGGGTGCTGCTTTTTTT.

V usage is TRBV20-1 and J usage is TRBJ2-7; no clear D. The CDR3 covers 13 residues. Per germline, CDR1 DFQATT and CDR2 SNEGSKA (reference sequence). Trimming removed 3 bases at V and 8 bases at J, with 17 bases between. The DNA for the CDR3 is TGCAGTGCTAGCCCTACGAGCTCCGGAAAGCAGTACTTC. Amino acids: CSASPTSSGKQYF.

The chain links TRBV20-1 to TRBJ2-7, with D possibly called TRBD1 or TRBD2 (7 bases each). V was clipped by 5 bases and J by 2 bases, with 16 bases between them. The CDR3 covers 14 residues. Germline CDR1 is DFQATT and CDR2 is SNEGSKA (reference sequence). This CDR3 reads CSAGGRGTAYEQYF. In DNA form, the CDR3 reads TGCAGTGCTGGAGGGAGGGGGACAGCCTACGAGCAGTACTTC.

Note on this clonotype: This likely comes from a read error, as the CDR3 has no conserved phenylalanine or tryptophan at its end. No DNA is shown, since the ends of the CDR3 on it are uncertain; the CDR3 is the one TCRdb lists. The V call is TRBV7-6, the J call TRBJ2-7; the table gives TRBD2 as D, unverified against the DNA. A total of 11 residues make up the CDR3, ends included. The germline V gene encodes CDR1 SGHVS and CDR2 FNYEAQ. CDR3 amino acids: CASSAQPEAQY.

V and J are TRBV6-6 and TRBJ2-3; the D gene could be TRBD1 or TRBD2 (5 bases each). The germline gives CDR1 MNHNY, CDR2 SVGAGI (reference sequence). Trimming took off 4 bases at V and 11 bases at J, with 19 bases between the two ends. CDR3 length: 14 amino acids. In nucleotides, the CDR3 is TGTGCCAGCAGTTTAGAGAGGGGTCCCATGATGCAGTATTTT. Protein: CASSLERGPMMQYF.

The rearrangement links TRBV5-5 to TRBJ2-1, with unresolved D. The CDR3 loop spans 15 amino acids. Trimming pared 2 bases from V and 8 bases from J, leaving 17 bases between. CDR1 is SGHKS and CDR2 is YYEKEE in the germline V gene (reference sequence). CDR3 nucleotide sequence: TGTGCCAGCAGCTTAGAGAGGCACCTGTGGGATGAGCAGTTCTTC. Translation gives CASSLERHLWDEQFF.

This chain uses TRBV5-6 with TRBJ1-4; unclear D gene. The CDR3 loop spans 14 amino acids. Germline CDR1 SGHDT, CDR2 YYEEEE. V lost 1 base and J 8 bases, leaving 12 bases between the germline ends. The CDR3 DNA is TGTGCCAGCAGCTTGATCCGGATCCCGGAAAAACTGTTTTTT. It codes for CASSLIRIPEKLFF.

About this clonotype itself: The germline gene is not matched at one end of the junction; a read error may be the cause. This chain connects TRBV7-3 to TRBJ1-2; unclear D gene. The CDR3 consists of 14 residues. The germline gives CDR1 SGHTA, CDR2 FQGTGA. The CDR3 DNA reads as TGTGCCAGCAGCCGCTGCGGGCGGGATACTGTCTTTAGATTC. As protein: CASSRCGRDTVFRF.

This clonotype occurred once. At one boundary the junction diverges from the germline segment, which might be a read error. V usage is TRBV7-2 and J usage is TRBJ2-5; D might be TRBD1 (6 bases). CDR1 is SGHTA and CDR2 is FQGNSA in the germline V gene. This CDR3 contains 14 residues. The chain's CDR3 is CASTNIDRSSYQAF. CDR3 DNA: TGTGCCAGCACCAATATCGACAGGTCGTCTTACCAGGCTTTC.

This clonotype came up many times. This sequence joins TRBV20-1 and TRBJ2-1; D possibly corresponds to TRBD1 (5 bases). V was trimmed by 4 bases and J by 7 bases, leaving 23 bases between them. The CDR3 runs to 16 residues. Germline-derived CDR1 and CDR2 are DFQATT and SNEGSKA (reference sequence). CDR3: CSATTFRKGLVNEQFF. The CDR3 DNA reads as TGCAGTGCTACCACTTTCCGAAAGGGGCTCGTTAATGAGCAGTTCTTC.

In DNA, the CDR3 is TGCAGTGCTAGAGAGCGGAACCAAGAGACCCAGTACTTC. The encoded protein is CSARERNQETQYF. J is TRBJ2-5 and V is TRBV20-1; D ambiguous. The CDR3 length is 13 residues. V was clipped by 0 bases and J by 0 bases, with 5 bases between them. Germline CDR1 is DFQATT and CDR2 is SNEGSKA (reference sequence).

The chain couples TRBV7-2 to TRBJ2-1, with no clear D. The length of the CDR3 is 14 residues. Germline CDR1 and CDR2: SGHTA and FQGNSA. V was trimmed by 5 bases and J by 5 bases, leaving 13 bases between them. The DNA of the CDR3 is TGTGCCAGCAGCAAGCTATTAACCGACAATGAGCAGTTCTTC. It specifies CASSKLLTDNEQFF.

This clonotype showed up many times. This CDR3 reads CASSPGIREGEQFF. The DNA for the CDR3 is TGTGCCAGCAGCCCCGGGATCAGAGAAGGTGAGCAGTTCTTC. The chain carries TRBV7-2 and TRBJ2-1; D is possibly TRBD2 (5 bases). This CDR3 spans 14 amino acids. The V end was cut by 5 bases, the J end by 9 bases, with 17 bases between. From germline, CDR1 is SGHTA and CDR2 FQGNSA.

The rearrangement links TRBV11-1 to TRBJ2-1; 9 bases are shared with TRBD1. This CDR3 is built from 16 residues. J lost 7 bases, V lost 1 base, and 8 bases had no gene match. In germline, CDR1 is SGHAT, CDR2 FQDESV (reference sequence). Here the CDR3 DNA reads TGTGCCAGCAGCTTAGTCGCGGGACAGGGTCTGAATGAGCAGTTCTTC. It yields the protein CASSLVAGQGLNEQFF.

Written as DNA, the CDR3 is TGTGCCAGCAGCCTAGGGACACTCCTACGATCAAAGGACGAGCAGTACGTC. Amino acids: CASSLGTLLRSKDEQYV. The chain employs TRBV9 and TRBJ2-7; possible D gene TRBD1, 6 bases. The CDR3 covers 17 residues. The germline gives CDR1 SGDLS, CDR2 YYNGEE. The V end was cut by 4 bases, the J end by 5 bases, with 25 bases between.

As for this clonotype: A read error may produce the germline difference seen at one junction end. J is TRBJ2-1 and V is TRBV2; TRBD2 agrees at 7 bases. The better agreement between TRBJ2-7 and the DNA end casts doubt on the J call. CDR1 SNHLY and CDR2 FYNNEI come from the germline V gene. The CDR3 is made up of 15 amino acids. The CDR3 spells CASSNVGGESCEQYF. The CDR3, as DNA: TGTGCCAGCAGCAACGTTGGGGGGGAGTCCTGCGAGCAGTACTTC.

Only a few counts were recorded for this clonotype. The chain combines TRBV19 with TRBJ2-1; 13 positions match TRBD2. The CDR3 contains 15 residues. From germline, CDR1 is LNHDA and CDR2 SQIVND (reference sequence). V shed 3 bases and J 7 bases; nucleotides not matched to a gene: 3. CDR3: CASSIGTSGVNEQFF. CDR3 sequence (DNA): TGTGCCAGTAGTATCGGGACTAGCGGGGTGAATGAGCAGTTCTTC.

In its sample, this clonotype was seen many times. The rearrangement links TRBV20-1 to TRBJ2-4; D is unresolved. CDR1 is DFQATT and CDR2 is SNEGSKA in the germline V gene (reference sequence). V gave up 5 bases and J gave up 0 bases, with 11 bases separating them. This CDR3 has 14 amino acids. The CDR3 DNA reads TGCAGTGCTCTCCCCGCCTTAGCCAAAAACATTCAGTACTTC. Translating it yields CSALPALAKNIQYF.

V usage is TRBV9 and J usage is TRBJ2-7, with D perhaps TRBD1 or TRBD2 (6 bases each). Germline V lookup: CDR1 SGDLS, CDR2 YYNGEE. The V end was cut by 3 bases, the J end by 8 bases, with 18 bases between. The CDR3 has 14 residues. The CDR3 bases are TGTGCCAGCAGCGCCAAGGGGGGTCCCATTAAGCAGTACTTC. It encodes CASSAKGGPIKQYF.

This clonotype was detected once. The chain combines TRBV11-2 with TRBJ1-2, with unresolved D. CDR1 is SGHAT, CDR2 FQNNGV, per germline. V shed 3 bases and J shed 4 bases, with 24 bases lying between them. The CDR3 is 18 amino acids. In DNA form, the CDR3 reads TGTGCCAGCAGCTTTATCGAGCTTGGTGGGCTAAAAAGCTATGGCTACACCTTC. Its translation: CASSFIELGGLKSYGYTF.

Remarks on this clonotype: The CDR3 ends on some other residue instead of the conserved phenylalanine or tryptophan, so this is likely a read error. V is TRBV7-8 and J is TRBJ1-5; D is uncertain. V was shortened by 6 bases and J by 10 bases, with 16 bases between the two germline ends. The CDR3 contains 13 residues. Germline CDR1 is SGHVS and CDR2 is FQNEAQ. The CDR3 loop is CASSLAMNHPQHC. CDR3 DNA sequence: TGTGCCAGCAGTTTGGCGATGAACCACCCCCAGCATTGT.

To note about this clonotype: The CDR3 does not end in the conserved phenylalanine or tryptophan, so this is likely a read error. This chain uses TRBV20-1 with TRBJ1-6; TRBD1 matches at 7 bases. Trimming cost V 1 base and J 7 bases; bases outside gene matches: 7. Germline CDR1 is DFQATT and CDR2 is SNEGSKA (reference sequence). This CDR3 comprises 15 residues. CDR3: CSARGRDSQNSPLHL. The CDR3 DNA sequence: TGCAGTGCTAGAGGCAGGGACAGTCAAAATTCACCCCTCCACCTT.